This passage covers 22 T cell receptor beta chains from one sample sequenced in a study of T cells in pancreatic ductal adenocarcinoma. The data were produced by immunoSEQ multiplex PCR, yet TCRdb's version contains in-frame clones alone and is incomplete. The sample holds roughly 100,000 clones, over 90% seen once. The selected patients with pancreatic ductal adenocarcinoma had surgery but no neoadjuvant therapy. Sequenced input: PBMCs. The origin of the receptors is a human donor with pancreatic ductal adenocarcinoma.

The chain links TRBV7-9 to TRBJ1-3; 10 positions agree with TRBD1. With 5 bases clipped from V and 2 bases from J, the junction kept 9 bases outside the gene matches. Germline CDR1 SEHNR, CDR2 FQNEAQ (reference sequence). This CDR3 has 17 residues. The CDR3 DNA reads as TGTGCCAGCAGCGACCCTAGGGACAGGGGCACTGGAAACACCATATATTTT. It translates to CASSDPRDRGTGNTIYF.

The gene calls are TRBV19 and TRBJ1-1; D may be TRBD1 (5 bases). Germline V gene sequence: CDR1 LNHDA, CDR2 SQIVND (reference sequence). There are 15 residues in the CDR3. V was pared by 2 bases and J by 1 base, with 11 bases between. CDR3 region: CASSILGLENTEAFF. CDR3 sequence (DNA): TGTGCCAGTAGTATATTGGGACTCGAGAACACTGAAGCTTTCTTT.

This sequence joins TRBV28 and TRBJ2-3; TRBD2 matches 12 bases. The CDR3 is 16 amino acids. Trimming cost V 4 bases and J 10 bases; bases outside gene matches: 12. The germline V gene has CDR1 MDHEN and CDR2 SYDVKM. The CDR3 coding sequence is TGTGCCAGCAGTTCTCCTCCTAGCGGGAGGGCAGGGGCGCAGTATTTT. Amino acids: CASSSPPSGRAGAQYF.

CDR3 in DNA: TGTGCCAGTAGGCTCCGGGGACTCGGTGAGACCCAGTACTTC. Protein sequence: CASRLRGLGETQYF. The rearrangement uses TRBV19 and TRBJ2-5; a possible D gene is TRBD2 (6 bases). The CDR3 contains 14 residues. Germline loops: CDR1 LNHDA, CDR2 SQIVND (reference sequence). V shed 6 bases and J shed 5 bases, with 16 bases lying between them.

The V and J genes are TRBV5-1 and TRBJ2-3; perhaps TRBD2 as D (6 bases). Germline CDR1 reads SGHRS; CDR2 reads YFSETQ. The length of the CDR3 is 13 residues. With 4 bases removed from V and 7 bases from J, the gap between germline ends came to 13 bases. For the CDR3, the DNA is TGCGCCAGCAGCGAAGGAGGGCAGAATACGCAGTATTTT. Translation gives CASSEGGQNTQYF. The variable domain in full, completed from reference TRBV5-1 and TRBJ2-3, reads KAGVTQTPRYLIKTRGQQVTLSCSPISGHRSVSWYQQTPGQGLQFLFEYFSETQRNKGNFPGRFSGRQFSNSRSEMNVSTLELGDSALYLCASSEGGQNTQYFGPGTRLTVL.

The J gene is TRBJ2-5, the V gene TRBV6-1; 12 bases match TRBD1. Germline CDR1 and CDR2: MNHNS and SASEGT. The CDR3 consists of 16 residues. V lost 3 bases and J lost 5; bases outside the gene matches: 7. CDR3 sequence: CASSDWGQGAGETQYF. In nucleotides, the CDR3 is TGTGCCAGCAGTGATTGGGGACAGGGGGCTGGGGAGACCCAGTACTTC.

The J gene is TRBJ2-5, the V gene TRBV29-1; TRBD1 is a possible D gene (5 bases). The CDR3 has 12 amino acids. Germline V lookup: CDR1 SQVTM, CDR2 ANQGSEA. The V gene lost 8 bases and the J gene lost 0 bases, with 10 bases spanning the gap. The DNA for the CDR3 is TGCAGCATCAGACAGTACCAAGAGACCCAGTACTTC. This sequence encodes CSIRQYQETQYF.

This chain joins TRBV18 and TRBJ2-3; D is possibly TRBD2 (5 bases). The V and J ends lost 2 bases and 4 bases respectively, with 13 bases between them. The CDR3 spans 15 residues. CDR1 and CDR2 (germline): KGHSH, LQKENI. Here the CDR3 DNA reads TGTGCCAGCTCACCAATCGAGGGAGTGTCAGATACGCAGTATTTT. Translating it yields CASSPIEGVSDTQYF.

V is TRBV5-1 and J is TRBJ2-5; D might be TRBD2 (6 bases). CDR1 SGHRS and CDR2 YFSETQ come from the germline V gene. The CDR3 totals 14 residues. V was cut by 0 bases and J by 3 bases, with 9 bases left in between. CDR3 loop: CASSLDGGEETQYF. The CDR3 DNA is TGCGCCAGCAGCTTGGACGGGGGTGAAGAGACCCAGTACTTC.

V is TRBV18 and J is TRBJ1-5; 9 positions match TRBD1. Germline V gives CDR1 KGHSH, CDR2 LQKENI. With 3 bases clipped from V and 10 bases from J, the junction kept 4 bases outside the gene matches. The CDR3 has 13 residues. The CDR3 spells CASSPGQGQPQHF. The DNA for the CDR3 is TGTGCCAGCTCACCGGGACAGGGCCAACCCCAGCATTTT.

The J gene is TRBJ2-1, the V gene TRBV9, with 9 bases that match TRBD2. Germline CDR1 reads SGDLS; CDR2 reads YYNGEE. V lost 4 bases and J lost 9; bases outside the gene matches: 11. This CDR3 spans 15 amino acids. The CDR3 nucleotides are TGTGCCAGCAGCAAGGGAGCGGGGGGTTTCGGTGAGCAGTTCTTC. Encoded protein: CASSKGAGGFGEQFF.

The chain recombines TRBV18 with TRBJ2-6; the match to TRBD1 covers 9 bases. The CDR3 loop spans 17 amino acids. The germline gives CDR1 KGHSH, CDR2 LQKENI. V dropped 5 bases and J dropped 0; count of bases not matched to a gene: 5. The DNA of the CDR3 is TGTGCCAGCTCAAAAGGACAGGGGATCTCTGGGGCCAACGTCCTGACTTTC. Protein sequence: CASSKGQGISGANVLTF.

This clone was observed once. This chain connects TRBV7-6 to TRBJ2-3; possibly TRBD2 for D (5 bases). The length of the CDR3 is 13 residues. V was pared by 5 bases and J by 4 bases, with 10 bases between. Germline V gives CDR1 SGHVS, CDR2 FNYEAQ. The CDR3 nucleotides are TGTGCCAGCAGCCAGAGGGTTGCAGATACGCAGTATTTT. It codes for CASSQRVADTQYF.

CDR3 nucleotides: TGTGCCAGCAGTGGCCCGGGAACTTCCTCAGATACGCAGTATTTT. The encoded protein is CASSGPGTSSDTQYF. This chain uses TRBV28 with TRBJ2-3, with D maybe TRBD2 (5 bases). CDR3 length: 15 residues. Germline CDR1 is MDHEN and CDR2 is SYDVKM. Between the trimmed V and J ends, which lost 5 bases and 4 bases, there was a span of 16 bases.

V usage is TRBV29-1 and J usage is TRBJ2-7, with 9 bases identical to TRBD1. The germline V gene encodes CDR1 SQVTM and CDR2 ANQGSEA. The CDR3 covers 14 residues. Trimming took 7 bases from V and 3 from J; bases not matched to a gene: 10. DNA for the CDR3: TGCAGCGCTACGGCGGGACAGGGAGTCTACGAGCAGTACTTC. This sequence encodes CSATAGQGVYEQYF.

The chain couples TRBV21-1 to TRBJ2-7; the table names TRBD1, a call not compared with the DNA. TRBV21-1 is annotated as a pseudogene. CDR3 length: 16 amino acids. The CDR3, as DNA: TGTGCCAGCAGCAACTTACAGGGTCGGGACCACTACGAGCAGTACTTC. Protein: CASSNLQGRDHYEQYF.

This clone showed up just once. The chain uses TRBV2 and TRBJ2-5; the D gene is possibly TRBD1 (6 bases). V was clipped by 5 bases and J by 2 bases, with 21 bases between them. There are 17 residues in the CDR3. Looked up from germline, CDR1 is SNHLY and CDR2 is FYNNEI. CDR3 in amino acids: CASSNNVRGWRQETQYF. As DNA, the CDR3 is TGTGCCAGCAGTAATAATGTCAGGGGCTGGAGGCAAGAGACCCAGTACTTC.

The chain carries TRBV4-1 and TRBJ2-5; perhaps TRBD1 as D (6 bases). V was trimmed by 2 bases and J by 2 bases, leaving 12 bases between them. CDR1 and CDR2 (germline): MGHRA, YSYEKL. The CDR3 is 15 residues long. Here the CDR3 reads CASSQPGTTQETQYF. The CDR3 region has the DNA TGCGCCAGCAGCCAACCCGGGACAACACAAGAGACCCAGTACTTC.

V gene TRBV6-5 combines with J gene TRBJ1-5, with 9 positions matching TRBD1. Trimming cost V 8 bases and J 3 bases; bases outside gene matches: 5. The CDR3 length is 14 residues. Germline V gene lookup returns CDR1 MNHEY and CDR2 SVGAGI. CDR3 protein: CASGGTGINQPQHF. The CDR3 DNA reads as TGTGCCAGCGGCGGGACAGGGATCAATCAGCCCCAGCATTTT.

This clone came up once. V is TRBV18 and J is TRBJ2-7; D perhaps matches TRBD1 (6 bases). Trimming stripped 1 base from V and 0 bases from J, with 13 bases between. This CDR3 spans 16 amino acids. The germline CDR1 and CDR2 sequences are KGHSH and LQKENI. In DNA form, the CDR3 reads TGTGCCAGCTCACCACGAGGGCGACAGGACTCCTACGAGCAGTACTTC. Residues: CASSPRGRQDSYEQYF.

This clone has more than one count but fewer than ten. The genes are TRBV4-2 and TRBJ1-5; D gene ambiguous. CDR1 LGHNA and CDR2 YNFKEQ come from the germline V gene. Trimming stripped 0 bases from V and 9 bases from J, with 9 bases between. The CDR3 length is 13 residues. CDR3 nucleotides: TGTGCCAGCAGCCAAGATACGGACTTGCCCCAGCATTTT. Its translation: CASSQDTDLPQHF.

This clone came up once. This chain links TRBV5-1 with TRBJ1-5; D unclear. CDR1 and CDR2 from the germline V gene are SGHRS and YFSETQ. CDR3 length: 13 amino acids. With 4 bases removed from V and 5 bases from J, the gap between germline ends came to 10 bases. The CDR3, as DNA: TGCGCCAGCAGCCCCACACCCGATCAGCCCCAGCATTTT. Residues: CASSPTPDQPQHF.